This entry lists 22 T cell receptor beta chains sequenced from one sample in a study of beta chain features in type 1 diabetes. All of the isolated RNA was reverse transcribed, so expressed TCRB transcripts were sequenced. Repertoires were generated with immunoSEQ multiplex PCR, while TCRdb's copy carries only in-frame clones and drops some. The table lists a few hundred thousand clones, approximately 30% of them singletons. Source material: naive CD4+ T cells from blood. Source of these receptors: a man younger than 35 in good health.

The table lists this clone with a few counts. The gene calls are TRBV29-1 and TRBJ2-1; the D gene could be TRBD1 or TRBD2 (5 bases each). Germline V lookup: CDR1 SQVTM, CDR2 ANQGSEA. Trimming took 5 bases from V and 0 from J, leaving 14 bases between them. The CDR3 runs 15 residues. The CDR3 protein is CSVWRRQTSYNEQFF. CDR3 DNA: TGCAGCGTTTGGAGGCGACAGACCTCCTACAATGAGCAGTTCTTC.

The sample holds a few counts of this clone. The chain carries TRBV5-1 and TRBJ2-1; D perhaps matches TRBD2 (6 bases). The germline gives CDR1 SGHRS, CDR2 YFSETQ. The CDR3 length is 18 residues. V shed 5 bases and J shed 3 bases, with 24 bases lying between them. The CDR3 here is CASRPGLRNDYDYNEQFF. CDR3 DNA: TGCGCCAGCAGGCCGGGACTCAGGAACGACTACGACTACAATGAGCAGTTCTTC.

V and J are TRBV5-4 and TRBJ2-7; 12 nucleotides agree with TRBD2. CDR3 length equals 18 residues. The V gene's germline CDR1 is SGHNT and CDR2 YYREEE (reference sequence). V was clipped by 0 bases and J by 0 bases; unmatched bases: 7. The CDR3 sequence is CASSLGGTSGPTSYEQYF. The CDR3 nucleotides are TGTGCCAGCAGCTTGGGAGGGACTAGCGGGCCTACCTCCTACGAGCAGTACTTC.

This rearrangement joins TRBV7-2 to TRBJ2-3; D not certain. CDR1 is SGHTA, CDR2 FQGNSA, per germline. This CDR3 comprises 15 residues. V gave up 0 bases and J gave up 0 bases, with 7 bases separating them. The CDR3 region is CASSLALGSTDTQYF. CDR3 bases: TGTGCCAGCAGCTTAGCGCTGGGCAGCACAGATACGCAGTATTTT.

A few counts support this clone. The chain combines TRBV29-1 with TRBJ2-7; 11 bases fit TRBD2. V was pared by 7 bases and J by 5 bases, with 7 bases of the junction left unmatched. The CDR3 loop spans 13 amino acids. Germline loops: CDR1 SQVTM, CDR2 ANQGSEA. CDR3 residues: CSAKGLAVHEQYF. The CDR3 nucleotides are TGCAGCGCTAAGGGACTAGCGGTTCACGAGCAGTACTTC.

With regard to this clone: The same CDR3 can be traced to other DNA sequences in this sample. V and J are TRBV30 and TRBJ1-2, with TRBD1 identical over 9 bases. CDR3 length: 14 amino acids. J was trimmed by 5 bases and V by 3 bases; bases with no gene match: 7. CDR1 and CDR2 from the germline V gene are GTSNPN and SVGIG (reference sequence). The CDR3 DNA sequence: TGTGCCTGGAGCCCGGACAGGGGTTCGTATGGCTACACCTTC. Its protein is CAWSPDRGSYGYTF.

The CDR3 spells CSARQRTQHF. The CDR3 nucleotides read TGCAGTGCTAGACAGAGAACCCAGCATTTT. V and J are TRBV20-1 and TRBJ1-5; no reliable D call. V was pared by 2 bases and J by 11 bases, with 7 bases between. Germline CDR1 is DFQATT and CDR2 is SNEGSKA (reference sequence). This CDR3 is built from 10 residues.

The genes are TRBV29-1 and TRBJ1-1, with TRBD1 as a possible D gene (6 bases). The CDR3 runs to 12 residues. The V end lost 6 bases, the J end lost 7 bases, and 15 bases lay between the germline ends. From germline, CDR1 is SQVTM and CDR2 ANQGSEA. CDR3 sequence: CSVRTATREAFF. As DNA, the CDR3 is TGCAGCGTAAGGACAGCTACCCGTGAAGCTTTCTTT.

The genes are TRBV28 and TRBJ2-1; D is perhaps TRBD1 (6 bases). V lost 5 bases and J 5 bases, leaving 16 bases between the germline ends. This CDR3 spans 15 amino acids. The germline CDR1 and CDR2 sequences are MDHEN and SYDVKM. This CDR3 is CASSPSDRENNEQFF. The CDR3 coding sequence is TGTGCCAGCAGTCCGTCGGACAGAGAAAACAATGAGCAGTTCTTC.

The V and J genes are TRBV10-3 and TRBJ1-5, with 7 bases matching TRBD1. CDR3 length equals 15 residues. Trimming took 2 bases from V and 6 from J; bases not matched to a gene: 7. Germline V gives CDR1 ENHRY, CDR2 SYGVKD. The CDR3 loop reads CAISEEKGAGQPQHF. The CDR3 region has the DNA TGTGCCATCAGTGAGGAGAAGGGGGCAGGTCAGCCCCAGCATTTT.

A few counts support this clone. This sequence joins TRBV30 and TRBJ1-2; TRBD1 is a possible D gene (6 bases). The CDR3 consists of 14 residues. V lost 7 bases, J lost 8 bases, and 23 bases lay in between. The germline V gene encodes CDR1 GTSNPN and CDR2 SVGIG (reference sequence). The CDR3 DNA sequence: TGTGCCTCTCGACAGGCTTTAATAGAGAAGGGCTACACCTTC. Translated: CASRQALIEKGYTF.

The V and J genes are TRBV11-2 and TRBJ2-7, with D maybe TRBD1 (5 bases). The V gene's germline CDR1 is SGHAT and CDR2 FQNNGV. Trimming stripped 1 base from V and 3 bases from J, with 10 bases between. The length of the CDR3 is 14 residues. CDR3: CASSLGQFYYEQYF. The CDR3 region has the DNA TGTGCCAGCAGCTTAGGACAGTTCTACTACGAGCAGTACTTC. Drawing the rest from reference TRBV11-2 and TRBJ2-7, the complete variable domain is EAGVAQSPRYKIIEKRQSVAFWCNPISGHATLYWYQQILGQGPKLLIQFQNNGVVDDSQLPKDRFSAERLKGVDSTLKIQPAKLEDSAVYLCASSLGQFYYEQYFGPGTRLTVT.

The chain links TRBV25-1 to TRBJ2-1; TRBD2 aligns across 11 bases. This CDR3 spans 15 amino acids. The germline V gene encodes CDR1 MGHDK and CDR2 SYGVNS. With V trimmed by 3 bases and J by 4 bases, 2 bases remained unmatched. CDR3 sequence reads: CASSEGLAVYNEQFF. CDR3 in DNA: TGTGCCAGCAGTGAGGGACTAGCGGTGTACAATGAGCAGTTCTTC.

This clone has a handful of counts. The sample contains more than one DNA sequence encoding this CDR3. The CDR3 loop reads CATSRDQGYEQYF. CDR3 DNA sequence: TGTGCCACCAGCAGGGACCAAGGCTACGAGCAGTACTTC. V and J are TRBV15 and TRBJ2-7; D is unclear. This CDR3 contains 13 residues. V was cut by 3 bases and J by 3 bases, with 9 bases left in between. Germline V gene sequence: CDR1 LNHNV, CDR2 YYDKDF (reference sequence).

This chain connects TRBV9 to TRBJ2-5; D not resolved. CDR1 is SGDLS, CDR2 YYNGEE, per germline. Trimming removed 1 base from V and 4 bases from J, with 8 bases in between. The CDR3 is 13 amino acids. The chain's CDR3 is CASSVKLRETQYF. DNA of the CDR3: TGTGCCAGCAGCGTAAAACTGCGAGAGACCCAGTACTTC.

The rearrangement links TRBV30 to TRBJ2-7; no reliable D call. Germline assignment: CDR1 GTSNPN and CDR2 SVGIG (reference sequence). Trimming took off 0 bases at V and 0 bases at J, with 12 bases between the two ends. This CDR3 has 15 residues. The CDR3 nucleotides are TGTGCCTGGAGTGTGGGCAGGATTAACTCCTACGAGCAGTACTTC. Translation gives CAWSVGRINSYEQYF.

This clone was seen a few times. The rearrangement joins TRBV13 to TRBJ2-7; perhaps TRBD1 as D (6 bases). Trimming shortened V by 5 bases and J by 1 base, and 24 bases separated the two germline ends. CDR3 size: 18 residues. CDR1 is PRHDT and CDR2 is FYEKMQ in the germline V gene (reference sequence). The CDR3, as DNA: TGTGCCAGCAGCGCAAAAAGCGACAGGTCGATGAGGTCCTACGAGCAGTACTTC. Its protein product is CASSAKSDRSMRSYEQYF.

Only a few counts were recorded for this clone. This chain links TRBV30 with TRBJ1-5; a possible D gene is TRBD1 (5 bases). Deletions cut 5 bases from V and 6 bases from J, with 14 bases between. This CDR3 comprises 13 residues. CDR1 GTSNPN and CDR2 SVGIG come from the germline V gene (reference sequence). CDR3 nucleotide sequence: TGTGCCTGGCGAGACAGAGGCAGTCAGCCCCAGCATTTT. Translated: CAWRDRGSQPQHF.

The chain links TRBV9 to TRBJ2-3, with D possibly TRBD2 on 5 matching bases. CDR3 size: 15 residues. V lost 4 bases, J lost 1 base, and 13 bases lay in between. Germline CDR1 reads SGDLS; CDR2 reads YYNGEE. This CDR3 is CASSRSAFGTDTQYF. CDR3 nucleotide sequence: TGTGCCAGCAGCCGTAGCGCCTTTGGCACAGATACGCAGTATTTT.

The chain employs TRBV9 and TRBJ2-2, with D perhaps TRBD2 (5 bases). Between the trimmed V and J ends, which lost 4 bases and 1 base, there was a span of 14 bases. The CDR3 covers 16 residues. CDR1 and CDR2 from the germline V gene are SGDLS and YYNGEE. CDR3 sequence: CASSSRSSGNTGELFF. In DNA form, the CDR3 reads TGTGCCAGCAGCTCCCGTTCCAGCGGGAACACCGGGGAGCTGTTTTTT.

This CDR3 reads CASSRGPYEQYF. The CDR3 nucleotides are TGTGCCAGCTCCCGGGGGCCCTACGAGCAGTACTTC. V is TRBV28 and J is TRBJ2-7, with D perhaps assigned TRBD1 or TRBD2 (6 bases each). This CDR3 is built from 12 residues. V was cut by 8 bases and J by 2 bases, with 10 bases left in between. The V gene's germline CDR1 is MDHEN and CDR2 SYDVKM. Combining the CDR3 with reference TRBV28 and TRBJ2-7 gives the whole variable domain DVKVTQSSRYLVKRTGEKVFLECVQDMDHENMFWYRQDPGLGLRLIYFSYDVKMKEKGDIPEGYSVSREKKERFSLILESASTNQTSMYLCASSRGPYEQYFGPGTRLTVT.

The count of this clone is one. This chain links TRBV2 with TRBJ2-5; the match to TRBD1 covers 7 bases. CDR1 is SNHLY, CDR2 FYNNEI, per germline. Germline trimming cut 3 bases from V and 7 bases from J; bases unmatched to any gene: 2. The CDR3 extends over 12 amino acids. This CDR3 is CASSDRGRTQYF. The CDR3 nucleotides read TGTGCCAGCAGTGACAGGGGGAGGACCCAGTACTTC.